This TCR beta chain was obtained from a study of shared clonotypes between healthy human individuals. The data were produced by immunoSEQ multiplex PCR, yet TCRdb's version contains in-frame clones alone and is incomplete. The sample lists roughly 2.2 million clones, 85% to 95% occurring once. Notes on this clone: The antigen is undetermined.

Broader study findings: Several donors showed sharing of about 4.6% of naive CD4 clonotypes. What naive subsets generally showed was a larger estimated richness than memory subsets showed. Although depth was large, rarefaction showed that sequencing of the sorted subsets was incomplete. With few donors, the genetic and exposure-history diversity represented was limited.

The TCR comes from a man between 18 and 29 years old in good health. Some clones in this sample may be carry-over from other donors' samples. The specimen sequenced was naive CD4+ T cells from PBMCs. Documented subset: CD45RA+ positively selected.

The CDR3 sequence is CASSLGRSTGELFF. CDR3 nucleotide sequence: TGTGCCAGCAGCTTGGGAAGGAGCACCGGGGAGCTGTTTTTT. The J gene is TRBJ2-2, the V gene TRBV7-2; D unresolved. Germline V gene data show CDR1 as SGHTA and CDR2 as FQGNSA. The CDR3 totals 14 residues. Between the trimmed V and J ends, which lost 3 bases and 4 bases, there was a span of 9 bases.